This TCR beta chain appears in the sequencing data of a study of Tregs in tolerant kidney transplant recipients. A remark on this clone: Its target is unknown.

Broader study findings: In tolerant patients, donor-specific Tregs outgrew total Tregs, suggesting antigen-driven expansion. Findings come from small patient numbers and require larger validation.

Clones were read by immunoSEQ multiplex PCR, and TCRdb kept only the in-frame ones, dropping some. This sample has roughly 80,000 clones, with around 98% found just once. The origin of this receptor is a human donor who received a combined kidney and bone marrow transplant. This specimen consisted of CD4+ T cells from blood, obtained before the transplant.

The CDR3 reads CASSPTPSVPGELFF. DNA of the CDR3: TGTGCCAGCTCACCAACTCCCAGCGTACCAGGGGAGCTGTTTTTT. This chain connects TRBV18 to TRBJ2-2; D not certain. Trimming pared 2 bases from V and 8 bases from J, leaving 15 bases between. The V gene's germline CDR1 is KGHSH and CDR2 LQKENI. The CDR3 length is 15 residues. The full variable domain, completed using reference TRBV18 and TRBJ2-2, is NAGVMQNPRHLVRRRGQEARLRCSPMKGHSHVYWYRQLPEEGLKFMVYLQKENIIDESGMPKERFSAEFPKEGPSILRIQQVVRGDSAAYFCASSPTPSVPGELFFGEGSRLTVL.